These 20 T cell receptor beta chains came from one sample sequenced in a study of cytomegalovirus exposure and HLA in healthy donors. The PCR contained 60 Vbeta and 13 Jbeta primers. Clones were read by immunoSEQ multiplex PCR, and TCRdb kept only the in-frame ones, dropping some. Of some 150,000 clones in the sample, less than 80% are singletons; the top ten hold about 4.5%. Sequenced input: PBMCs. Receptors originate from a man in his forties or fifties in good health and CMV-seronegative.

The chain couples TRBV30 to TRBJ2-5; D is possibly TRBD1 (5 bases). V dropped 2 bases and J dropped 5 bases, with 9 bases sitting between them. CDR1 is GTSNPN, CDR2 SVGIG, per germline (reference sequence). The CDR3 has 12 residues. This CDR3 reads CAWSKGLETQYF. The CDR3 DNA sequence: TGTGCCTGGAGTAAGGGGCTGGAGACCCAGTACTTC.

The V gene is TRBV30, the J gene TRBJ1-2; a possible D gene is TRBD1 (6 bases). The CDR3 loop spans 14 amino acids. Germline V gene data show CDR1 as GTSNPN and CDR2 as SVGIG (reference sequence). V gave up 4 bases and J gave up 2 bases, with 14 bases separating them. The DNA for the CDR3 is TGTGCCTGGACTCAGGGGACACGGAACTATGGCTACACCTTC. This gives the protein CAWTQGTRNYGYTF.

The chain has TRBV7-9 and TRBJ1-5, with TRBD1 identical over 7 bases. Germline CDR1 and CDR2: SEHNR and FQNEAQ (reference sequence). V lost 3 bases to trimming and J lost 3 bases; unmatched junction nucleotides: 5. CDR3 size: 15 residues. CDR3 DNA: TGTGCCAGCAGCTTTGGACAGGCCCCCAATCAGCCCCAGCATTTT. Its protein product is CASSFGQAPNQPQHF.

This chain uses TRBV5-1 with TRBJ1-1; weak D call: TRBD1 (6 bases). CDR1 SGHRS and CDR2 YFSETQ come from the germline V gene. This CDR3 comprises 15 residues. Trimming removed 5 bases from V and 1 base from J, with 15 bases in between. The CDR3 sequence: CASRQRPGENTEAFF. DNA for the CDR3: TGCGCCAGCAGGCAGAGACCAGGGGAGAACACTGAAGCTTTCTTT.

This clone has more than one count but fewer than ten. V and J are TRBV2 and TRBJ1-4, with D possibly matching TRBD1 (6 bases). Trimming removed 3 bases at V and 6 bases at J, with 11 bases between. The CDR3 runs 14 residues. CDR1 is SNHLY, CDR2 FYNNEI, per germline. Here the CDR3 reads CASSDGQGHEKLFF. The CDR3 coding sequence is TGTGCCAGCAGTGACGGTCAGGGGCATGAAAAACTGTTTTTT.

The V call is TRBV10-3, the J call TRBJ2-2, with 7 bases matching TRBD2. V lost 3 bases to trimming and J lost 4 bases; unmatched junction nucleotides: 5. The germline gives CDR1 ENHRY, CDR2 SYGVKD. This CDR3 region has 15 residues. The CDR3 region has the DNA TGTGCCATCAGTGATCGGACTAGTGGCACCGGGGAGCTGTTTTTT. It translates to CAISDRTSGTGELFF.

V is TRBV5-8 and J is TRBJ2-3; D not resolved. V lost 0 bases and J lost 0, with 5 bases in between. The CDR3 has 14 amino acids. Germline loops: CDR1 SGHTS, CDR2 YDEGEE. In nucleotides, the CDR3 is TGTGCCAGCAGCTTGGATTATAGCACAGATACGCAGTATTTT. Translation gives CASSLDYSTDTQYF. Full variable domain (outside the CDR3, taken from reference TRBV5-8 and TRBJ2-3): EAGVTQSPTHLIKTRGQQATLRCSPISGHTSVYWYQQALGLGLQFLLWYDEGEERNRGNFPPRFSGRQFPNYSSELNVNALELEDSALYLCASSLDYSTDTQYFGPGTRLTVL.

The CDR3 here is CSAGQGSPGSPLHF. In nucleotides, the CDR3 is TGCAGCGCCGGACAGGGTTCGCCGGGTTCACCCCTCCACTTT. The genes are TRBV29-1 and TRBJ1-6, with 8 bases lining up with TRBD1. This CDR3 is built from 14 residues. With 7 bases clipped from V and 9 bases from J, the junction kept 11 bases outside the gene matches. The germline CDR1 and CDR2 sequences are SQVTM and ANQGSEA.

This chain joins TRBV4-1 and TRBJ2-1, with 7 positions matching TRBD2. The CDR3 is made up of 15 amino acids. Per the germline V gene, CDR1 is MGHRA and CDR2 is YSYEKL. V gave up 4 bases and J gave up 1 base; unmatched junction bases: 4. The CDR3 DNA sequence: TGCGCCAGCAGCCCGGGGGGTGGGTCCTACAATGAGCAGTTCTTC. Its protein is CASSPGGGSYNEQFF.

This chain uses TRBV9 with TRBJ2-7; 8 nucleotides agree with TRBD1. Germline-derived CDR1 and CDR2 are SGDLS and YYNGEE. V trimming: 4 bases; J trimming: 7 bases; junction bases outside the gene matches: 10. This CDR3 region has 14 residues. CDR3 protein: CASSFRDRPFEQYF. The CDR3 region has the DNA TGTGCCAGCAGCTTCAGGGACAGGCCGTTTGAGCAGTACTTC.

V usage is TRBV27 and J usage is TRBJ2-2; 8 bases align to TRBD2. Germline V lookup: CDR1 MNHEY, CDR2 SMNVEV (reference sequence). This CDR3 region has 17 residues. The junction had 10 bases not matched to a gene; V was cut back by 6 bases and J by 1 base. The CDR3 bases are TGTGCCAGCAGCAGTTCCTCGGGGGGGCGGAACACCGGGGAGCTGTTTTTT. Translated, it gives CASSSSSGGRNTGELFF.

This clone was counted once. The V gene is TRBV7-9, the J gene TRBJ2-2; no firm D call. This CDR3 comprises 13 residues. The V end lost 0 bases, the J end lost 6 bases, and 5 bases lay between the germline ends. Germline CDR1 and CDR2: SEHNR and FQNEAQ (reference sequence). In DNA, the CDR3 is TGTGCCAGCAGCTTAGCGCGTTCCGGGGAGCTGTTTTTT. Amino acids: CASSLARSGELFF.

The chain combines TRBV4-2 with TRBJ2-7, with TRBD2 matching over 8 bases. V lost 1 base, J lost 0 bases, and 2 bases stayed unmatched. CDR1 is LGHNA, CDR2 YNFKEQ, per germline. CDR3 length: 15 amino acids. The CDR3 spells CASSQAGGSSYEQYF. The CDR3 region has the DNA TGTGCCAGCAGCCAAGCGGGGGGGAGCTCCTACGAGCAGTACTTC.

The chain links TRBV12-5 to TRBJ2-5; possible D gene TRBD2, 5 bases. V was trimmed by 1 base and J by 5 bases, leaving 14 bases between them. The CDR3 is 15 amino acids. The germline gives CDR1 LGHNT, CDR2 FRNRAP. CDR3 bases: TGTGCTAGTGGTTTGGGGAGATCCTCGGGGGAGACCCAGTACTTC. Translating gives CASGLGRSSGETQYF.

This clone was observed a few times. The gene calls are TRBV9 and TRBJ1-1; 7 positions match TRBD1. The germline V gene encodes CDR1 SGDLS and CDR2 YYNGEE. Germline trimming cut 3 bases from V and 4 bases from J; bases unmatched to any gene: 12. There are 16 residues in the CDR3. CDR3 sequence reads: CASSDKTGISRTEAFF. The DNA for the CDR3 is TGTGCCAGCAGCGACAAGACAGGGATCTCTCGCACTGAAGCTTTCTTT.

The chain employs TRBV6-1 and TRBJ2-3; no definite D call. Trimming pared 10 bases from V and 4 bases from J, leaving 18 bases between. Germline V CDR1 and CDR2: MNHNS, SASEGT. This CDR3 contains 14 residues. The CDR3 region has the DNA TGTGCCACTCGGGTCCCCGCAAGTCCAGATACGCAGTATTTT. This codes for CATRVPASPDTQYF.

The chain recombines TRBV7-9 with TRBJ2-1; 7 bases are shared with TRBD1. CDR3 length equals 16 residues. In germline, CDR1 is SEHNR, CDR2 FQNEAQ (reference sequence). J lost 0 bases, V lost 5 bases, and 7 bases had no gene match. CDR3 nucleotide sequence: TGTGCCAGCAGCGGGTTACAGGGGAGCTCCTACAATGAGCAGTTCTTC. This encodes CASSGLQGSSYNEQFF.

The V gene is TRBV5-1, the J gene TRBJ2-7; 14 bases match TRBD2. With 3 bases clipped from V and 2 bases from J, the junction kept 4 bases outside the gene matches. The CDR3 runs to 16 residues. The V gene's germline CDR1 is SGHRS and CDR2 YFSETQ. The chain's CDR3 is CASSSTSGGVTYEQYF. Here the CDR3 DNA reads TGCGCCAGCAGCTCGACTAGCGGGGGGGTCACCTACGAGCAGTACTTC.

CDR3 region: CASSLAGLHTQYF. CDR3 bases: TGTGCCAGCAGCTTGGCCGGGTTGCATACGCAGTATTTT. This chain uses TRBV5-8 with TRBJ2-3, with D unclear. Germline CDR1 SGHTS, CDR2 YDEGEE. V gave up 0 bases and J gave up 7 bases, with 9 bases separating them. The CDR3 contains 13 residues.

CDR3 loop: CASSPPARGEQYF. CDR3 coding DNA: TGTGCCAGCTCACCACCTGCCAGGGGAGAGCAGTACTTC. V usage is TRBV18 and J usage is TRBJ2-7; D is possibly TRBD1 (6 bases). Germline V gives CDR1 KGHSH, CDR2 LQKENI. The CDR3 extends over 13 amino acids. The V gene lost 0 bases and the J gene lost 7 bases, with 10 bases spanning the gap.